What follows describes a single TCR beta chain. The antigen is undetermined. Trimming shortened V by 2 bases and J by 2 bases, and 17 bases separated the two germline ends. Germline CDR1 is MNHNS and CDR2 is SASEGT. This CDR3 is 17 amino acids long. This specimen comes from a study of OX40 agonist ivuxolimab in advanced cancers. Whole-study context: Partial responses were achieved by three patients, one with hepatocellular carcinoma and two with cutaneous melanoma.

Study-level findings and limits: At 0.1 to 3.0 mg/kg and by week 6, clonal expansion occurred in CD4+ and CD8+ blood T cells. Antigen specificity was not determined for the expanded peripheral T cells. Expanded clones were, on average, more numerous among CD8+ T cells than CD4+.

Method: immunoSEQ multiplex PCR; TCRdb's copy keeps in-frame clones and lacks some. The table lists tens of thousands of clones, more than 90% of them singletons. The chain uses TRBV6-1 and TRBJ2-3; perhaps TRBD2 as D (6 bases). The clonotype comes from an adult with an advanced solid tumor such as melanoma, head and neck, liver or kidney cancer. Sequenced here: CD4+ or CD8+ T cells sorted from blood, sampled in a trial of the OX40 agonist ivuxolimab. The DNA for the CDR3 is TGTGCCAGCAGTGAACGTACCCGGGCGGGAACCACAGATACGCAGTATTTT. It yields the protein CASSERTRAGTTDTQYF.